Sequencing of this T cell receptor (beta chain) was carried out in a study of cytomegalovirus exposure and HLA in healthy donors. Trimming removed 0 bases from V and 3 bases from J; junction bases left unmatched: 2. The CDR3 contains 16 residues. CDR1 and CDR2 (germline): SGHTA, FQGNSA. To note about this clone: Its antigen remains unknown.

General study results and limits: A link between a missense DCLRE1C variant and TCR beta V- and J-gene trimming emerged from a later analysis. In an earlier analysis, productive rearrangement rates for most beta V segments clustered near 87% or 30%. High specificity and sensitivity for cytomegalovirus status were reported for the classifier. TCR beta chains numbering 164 were designated cytomegalovirus-associated.

The PCR employed 60 Vbeta primers together with 13 Jbeta primers. This table comes from immunoSEQ multiplex PCR, and its TCRdb copy is limited to in-frame clones, with some not included. The sample has 200,000 to 250,000 clones; about 80% are singletons. The sample comprised PBMCs. The rearrangement uses TRBV7-2 and TRBJ2-1, with 10 bases lining up with TRBD1. This receptor was taken from a woman aged 55-70 years in good health and CMV-seropositive. In DNA, the CDR3 is TGTGCCAGCAGCTTAGCTGGGACAGGGGTCTACAATGAGCAGTTCTTC. Its translation: CASSLAGTGVYNEQFF.